The 5 T cell receptor beta chains reported below all come from one sample, sequenced in a study of cytomegalovirus exposure and HLA in healthy donors. The PCR was carried out with 60 Vbeta primers and 13 Jbeta primers. Assay: immunoSEQ multiplex PCR; the TCRdb copy retains only in-frame clones and omits some. The sample carries approximately 140,000 clones, approximately 57% recorded once. Sequenced input: PBMCs. The receptor set was obtained from a male donor in good health and CMV-seronegative.

This clone was seen only a few times. The chain has TRBV27 and TRBJ2-5, with a tentative D call TRBD2 (5 bases). Germline V gene data show CDR1 as MNHEY and CDR2 as SMNVEV (reference sequence). Between the trimmed V and J ends, which lost 6 bases and 5 bases, there was a span of 19 bases. This CDR3 region has 15 residues. DNA for the CDR3: TGTGCCAGCAGGGGAGACTCGGACGTCATCGAGACCCAGTACTTC. Residues: CASRGDSDVIETQYF.

The chain is built from TRBV30 and TRBJ2-7; 7 nucleotides line up with TRBD1. The CDR3 extends over 15 amino acids. Germline lookup yields CDR1 GTSNPN and CDR2 SVGIG (reference sequence). The junction had 10 bases not matched to a gene; V was cut back by 5 bases and J by 0 bases. CDR3 region: CAWPYPGTVSYEQYF. CDR3 nucleotides: TGTGCCTGGCCTTACCCCGGGACAGTCTCCTACGAGCAGTACTTC.

This clone was detected a few times. V gene TRBV5-6 combines with J gene TRBJ2-3, with D perhaps matching TRBD2 (6 bases). The CDR3 extends over 15 amino acids. V lost 0 bases and J lost 1, with 9 bases in between. Per germline, CDR1 SGHDT and CDR2 YYEEEE. In DNA form, the CDR3 reads TGTGCCAGCAGCTTGGTGGGGACTGGCACAGATACGCAGTATTTT. Its translation: CASSLVGTGTDTQYF.

The gene calls are TRBV5-5 and TRBJ2-7; 11 bases agree with TRBD1. The ends lost 6 bases at V and 4 bases at J; junction bases unmatched: 3. The CDR3 covers 13 residues. Germline-derived CDR1 and CDR2 are SGHKS and YYEKEE (reference sequence). The CDR3 sequence is CASTGTGGYEQYF. In DNA, the CDR3 is TGTGCCAGCACCGGGACAGGGGGATACGAGCAGTACTTC.

V gene TRBV19 combines with J gene TRBJ2-5; D uncertain. Trimming pared 3 bases from V and 0 bases from J, leaving 5 bases between. Germline CDR1 reads LNHDA; CDR2 reads SQIVND (reference sequence). This CDR3 spans 13 amino acids. The CDR3 loop reads CASSIAYQETQYF. The CDR3 DNA reads as TGTGCCAGTAGTATTGCGTACCAAGAGACCCAGTACTTC.